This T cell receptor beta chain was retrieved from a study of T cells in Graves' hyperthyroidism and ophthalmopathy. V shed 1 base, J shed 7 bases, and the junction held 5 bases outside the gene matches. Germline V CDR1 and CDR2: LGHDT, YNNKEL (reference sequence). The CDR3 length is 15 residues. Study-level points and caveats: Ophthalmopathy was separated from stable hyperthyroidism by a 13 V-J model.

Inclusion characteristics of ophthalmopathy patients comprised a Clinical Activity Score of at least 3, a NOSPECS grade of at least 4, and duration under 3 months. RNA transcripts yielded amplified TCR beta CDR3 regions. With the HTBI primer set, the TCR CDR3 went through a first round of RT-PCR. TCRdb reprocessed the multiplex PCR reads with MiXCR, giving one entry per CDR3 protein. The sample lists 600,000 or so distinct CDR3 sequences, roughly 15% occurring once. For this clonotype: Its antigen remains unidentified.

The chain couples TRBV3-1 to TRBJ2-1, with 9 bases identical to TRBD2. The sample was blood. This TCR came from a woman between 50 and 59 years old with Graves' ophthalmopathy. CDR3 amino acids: CASSQGSSGVNEQFF. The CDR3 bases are TGTGCCAGCAGCCAAGGCTCTAGCGGGGTGAATGAGCAGTTCTTC.